Presented here are 25 T cell receptor beta chains from one specimen sequenced in a study of Graves' ophthalmopathy and Graves' hyperthyroidism (dated by TCRdb to the late 2010s). Sequencing took place on an Illumina HiSeq 2000. For repertoire sequencing, TCR beta CDR3 regions were amplified from RNA transcripts. A first-round RT-PCR used HTBI primers with the Qiagen OneStep RT-PCR kit, followed by a second-round multiplex PCR, size selection and purification. Clones were called with MiXCR by TCRdb after fastp trimmed the public reads at Q25, and only in-frame beta chains were retained. All rows with the same CDR3 protein become a single entry with the most common DNA and genes. This sample comprises 200,000 to 250,000 distinct CDR3 sequences, roughly 29% of them detected only once. 9.1% of the sample is taken by the ten largest. Sample: peripheral blood. The receptors stem from a man between 50 and 59 years old with Graves' ophthalmopathy. Donor details come from another sample of the same person, matched by shared clones.

The chain couples TRBV12-3 or TRBV12-4 to TRBJ1-2, with 8 bases lining up with TRBD1. The ends lost 0 bases at V and 6 bases at J; junction bases unmatched: 12. The CDR3 covers 17 residues. CDR3 region: CASSLARGSRGLHGYTF. For the CDR3, the DNA is TGTGCCAGCAGTTTAGCGCGGGGTTCCAGGGGGCTTCATGGCTACACCTTC.

Remarks on this clonotype: The conserved final phenylalanine or tryptophan is absent from the CDR3, which likely points to a read error. The genes are TRBV11-2 and TRBJ1-6; D gene unclear. The ends were cut back, 5 bases at V and 7 bases at J, with 6 bases in the middle. This CDR3 region has 12 residues. Germline values: CDR1 SGHAT, CDR2 FQNNGV. The CDR3 here is CASSPMNSPLHI. The DNA of the CDR3 is TGTGCCAGCAGCCCGATGAATTCACCCCTCCACATT.

The rearrangement links TRBV15 to TRBJ2-2; unclear D gene. Trimming shortened V by 1 base and J by 5 bases, and 5 bases separated the two germline ends. The CDR3 is 13 residues long. Germline CDR1 LNHNV, CDR2 YYDKDF (reference sequence). CDR3 nucleotides: TGTGCCACCAGCAGAGTAAAGACCGGGGAGCTGTTTTTT. This codes for CATSRVKTGELFF.

Many counts were recorded for this clonotype. The chain employs TRBV14 and TRBJ2-7, with D possibly TRBD2 on 5 matching bases. The V end lost 1 base, the J end lost 4 bases, and 14 bases lay between the germline ends. CDR1 and CDR2 from the germline V gene are SGHDN and FVKESK. The CDR3 totals 15 residues. The CDR3, as DNA: TGTGCCAGCAGCCAAGTTTTAGGTGAGGGTTACGAGCAGTACTTC. Translating it yields CASSQVLGEGYEQYF.

Many counts were recorded for this clonotype. J is TRBJ1-1 and V is TRBV12-3 or TRBV12-4; TRBD1 matches 7 bases. CDR3 size: 12 residues. V dropped 6 bases and J dropped 6; count of bases not matched to a gene: 4. The DNA of the CDR3 is TGTGCCAGCAGCACCGGGACAGCTGAAGCTTTCTTT. Translated: CASSTGTAEAFF.

The V call is TRBV6-2 or TRBV6-3, the J call TRBJ1-5; no definite D call. CDR1 MNHEY and CDR2 SVGEGT come from the germline V gene. The CDR3 totals 16 residues. Trimming shortened V by 2 bases and J by 1 base, and 12 bases separated the two germline ends. Here the CDR3 reads CASSYGWTRSNQPQHF. CDR3 sequence (DNA): TGTGCCAGCAGTTACGGGTGGACTCGGAGCAATCAGCCCCAGCATTTT.

This clonotype was seen repeatedly, ten times or more. The rearrangement joins TRBV6-2 or TRBV6-3 to TRBJ1-5, with 7 bases fitting TRBD1. The CDR3 consists of 16 residues. V dropped 10 bases and J dropped 8; count of bases not matched to a gene: 20. Germline loops: CDR1 MNHEY, CDR2 SVGEGT. The CDR3: CATKQADRARWEPQHF. Here the CDR3 DNA reads TGTGCCACTAAACAAGCAGACAGGGCCCGTTGGGAGCCCCAGCATTTT.

This clonotype has a handful of counts. The chain carries TRBV12-3 or TRBV12-4 and TRBJ2-5, with TRBD1 matching over 7 bases. Trimming removed 4 bases from V and 6 bases from J; junction bases left unmatched: 11. There are 15 residues in the CDR3. The CDR3 nucleotides are TGTGCCAGCAGTTGGACAGGAAGTAGTTTTAAGACCCAGTACTTC. Amino acid sequence: CASSWTGSSFKTQYF.

This clonotype was counted ten times or more. The chain carries TRBV7-9 and TRBJ2-2; TRBD2 aligns across 8 bases. Germline V CDR1 and CDR2: SEHNR, FQNEAQ (reference sequence). This CDR3 region has 15 residues. J gave up 4 bases and V 7 bases, and 8 bases lay outside the gene matches. CDR3 in amino acids: CASTLGLAGTGELFF. The CDR3 DNA sequence: TGTGCCAGCACCCTGGGCCTAGCGGGCACCGGGGAGCTGTTTTTT.

This clonotype was observed a handful of times. The chain uses TRBV6-2 or TRBV6-3 and TRBJ2-7, with unresolved D. The CDR3 covers 11 residues. Germline CDR1 and CDR2: MNHEY and SVGEGT. V was trimmed by 7 bases and J by 6 bases, leaving 10 bases between them. The CDR3 sequence is CASKARFEQYF. DNA for the CDR3: TGTGCCAGCAAGGCGCGGTTCGAGCAGTACTTC.

This clonotype was observed at least ten times. This chain links TRBV19 with TRBJ1-6; D is possibly TRBD1 (6 bases). Germline V gene sequence: CDR1 LNHDA, CDR2 SQIVND (reference sequence). The CDR3 is 14 amino acids. Trimming shortened V by 7 bases and J by 5 bases, and 12 bases separated the two germline ends. The CDR3 coding sequence is TGTGCCAGTAAGAGGTGGACAGATAATTCACCCCTCCACTTT. Protein product: CASKRWTDNSPLHF.

This clonotype appeared many times. The rearrangement joins TRBV27 to TRBJ2-7, with 8 bases aligning to TRBD2. V shed 3 bases, J shed 3 bases, and the junction held 4 bases outside the gene matches. The germline V gene encodes CDR1 MNHEY and CDR2 SMNVEV (reference sequence). This CDR3 spans 14 amino acids. CDR3 sequence (DNA): TGTGCCAGCAGTTTTGACAGCGGGAGCTACGAGCAGTACTTC. Translating gives CASSFDSGSYEQYF.

This chain joins TRBV12-3 or TRBV12-4 and TRBJ1-5; D perhaps matches TRBD1 (5 bases). The CDR3 consists of 16 residues. The V and J ends lost 5 bases and 8 bases respectively, with 22 bases between them. CDR3 in amino acids: CASSRNGGSSWEPQHF. The CDR3 DNA sequence: TGTGCCAGCAGTCGCAACGGGGGATCAAGCTGGGAGCCCCAGCATTTT.

V is TRBV12-3 or TRBV12-4 and J is TRBJ2-5; perhaps D is TRBD1 or TRBD2 (5 bases each). The CDR3 contains 15 residues. V lost 3 bases and J 2 bases, leaving 13 bases between the germline ends. The CDR3 DNA follows: TGTGCCAGCAGTTTGGCATGGGACCGTCAAGAGACCCAGTACTTC. Residues: CASSLAWDRQETQYF.

Ten or more counts support this clonotype. V gene TRBV27 combines with J gene TRBJ1-2; TRBD1 aligns across 7 bases. Germline lookup yields CDR1 MNHEY and CDR2 SMNVEV (reference sequence). Trimming at V came to 4 bases and at J to 0 bases, leaving 14 bases not matched to a gene. This CDR3 is built from 18 residues. CDR3 sequence: CASSSSVDREPSNYGYTF. CDR3 coding DNA: TGTGCCAGCAGTTCCTCAGTAGACAGGGAGCCCTCTAACTATGGCTACACCTTC.

The V and J genes are TRBV27 and TRBJ2-7; TRBD1 matches at 7 bases. Germline-derived CDR1 and CDR2 are MNHEY and SMNVEV (reference sequence). The CDR3 has 16 residues. V was pared by 6 bases and J by 2 bases, with 13 bases of the junction left unmatched. As DNA, the CDR3 is TGTGCCAGCAGGCACGCCGGGACAGAGAAGCCCTACGAGCAGTACTTC. Translated: CASRHAGTEKPYEQYF.

This clonotype was seen more than once but under ten times. This chain connects TRBV5-1 to TRBJ2-2; D may be TRBD1 or TRBD2 (6 bases each). Trimming took 0 bases from V and 1 from J, leaving 13 bases between them. CDR3 length equals 17 residues. Germline V gene sequence: CDR1 SGHRS, CDR2 YFSETQ. The CDR3 region is CASSLAGGQMNTGELFF. The CDR3 nucleotides are TGCGCCAGCAGCTTGGCCGGGGGACAAATGAACACCGGGGAGCTGTTTTTT.

At least ten counts were recorded for this clonotype. The chain carries TRBV28 and TRBJ2-7; possibly TRBD1 or TRBD2 for D (5 bases each). Germline V gene sequence: CDR1 MDHEN, CDR2 SYDVKM. CDR3 length: 16 amino acids. The V end lost 7 bases, the J end lost 2 bases, and 21 bases lay between the germline ends. The CDR3 here is CASINRDQGSPYEQYF. In DNA, the CDR3 is TGTGCCAGCATCAACCGGGACCAGGGTTCCCCCTACGAGCAGTACTTC.

This clonotype was counted between two and nine times. The gene calls are TRBV28 and TRBJ1-6; 7 bases align to TRBD1. The CDR3 extends over 15 amino acids. Germline V CDR1 and CDR2: MDHEN, SYDVKM. V gave up 3 bases and J gave up 10 bases; unmatched junction bases: 9. In nucleotides, the CDR3 is TGTGCCAGCAGTTTTTCAGGGGGGAATGCGTCACCCCTCCACTTT. It codes for CASSFSGGNASPLHF.

This clonotype was found many times. This chain joins TRBV20-1 and TRBJ2-2; no firm D call. This CDR3 region has 15 residues. Germline CDR1 is DFQATT and CDR2 is SNEGSKA (reference sequence). The V gene lost 0 bases and the J gene lost 6 bases, with 14 bases spanning the gap. CDR3 nucleotides: TGCAGTGCTAGAGATATAAGAGACCACTCCGGGGAGCTGTTTTTT. Translated: CSARDIRDHSGELFF.

The J gene is TRBJ2-2, the V gene TRBV6-5; D call uncertain. This CDR3 is built from 13 residues. The germline gives CDR1 MNHEY, CDR2 SVGAGI. The germline V and J ends were trimmed by 2 bases and 5 bases, with 6 bases remaining between them. The CDR3: CASSYARTGELFF. The CDR3 DNA follows: TGTGCCAGCAGTTACGCTAGGACCGGGGAGCTGTTTTTT.

This clonotype has a count of ten or more. The chain recombines TRBV12-3 or TRBV12-4 with TRBJ1-2; maybe TRBD1 (5 bases). Trimming cost V 1 base and J 8 bases, with 11 bases left between them. The CDR3 is 13 residues long. The chain's CDR3 is CASSLERRGGYTF. The CDR3 DNA follows: TGTGCCAGCAGTTTAGAAAGGAGGGGAGGCTACACCTTC.

V and J are TRBV12-3 or TRBV12-4 and TRBJ2-2; TRBD2 might be the D (5 bases). The CDR3 runs 16 residues. The V end was cut by 5 bases, the J end by 0 bases, with 13 bases between. CDR3 DNA: TGTGCCAGCAGTCCTCCCGCCGGGGCGAACACCGGGGAGCTGTTTTTT. Protein product: CASSPPAGANTGELFF.

The sample holds many counts of this clonotype. The V call is TRBV19, the J call TRBJ1-5; D is unclear. The germline gives CDR1 LNHDA, CDR2 SQIVND (reference sequence). Trimming stripped 0 bases from V and 5 bases from J, with 8 bases between. The CDR3 is 14 amino acids. The CDR3 loop is CASSIEDTYQPQHF. CDR3 nucleotide sequence: TGTGCCAGTAGTATAGAAGACACCTATCAGCCCCAGCATTTT.

There are many counts of this clonotype. The chain has TRBV19 and TRBJ1-1, with unresolved D. Trimming pared 6 bases from V and 0 bases from J, leaving 5 bases between. The CDR3 runs to 12 residues. CDR1 and CDR2 (germline): LNHDA, SQIVND (reference sequence). The CDR3 DNA sequence: TGTGCCAGTAGACGACTGAACACTGAAGCTTTCTTT. This sequence encodes CASRRLNTEAFF.